Below, one T cell receptor beta chain is given with its context. The antigen is unknown. Germline values: CDR1 SQVTM, CDR2 ANQGSEA. Trimming cost V 4 bases and J 0 bases; bases outside gene matches: 8. The CDR3 is 16 amino acids. Splitting the CD4+ cells yielded a CD45RA+ naive subset and a CD45RA-negative memory subset. The sample is drawn from a study of shared clonotypes between healthy human individuals. The repertoire was sequenced with immunoSEQ multiplex PCR; TCRdb's copy has only in-frame clones and lacks some. The repertoire holds 2 million to 3 million clones, with 93% as singletons. General study points: Compared with memory subsets, naive subsets generally had larger estimated richness.

Sequences were obtained from naive CD4+ T cells from PBMCs. Subset here: CD45RA+ positively selected. The source of this sequence is a young man in good health. Some clones in this sample may be carry-over from other donors' samples. V gene TRBV29-1 combines with J gene TRBJ2-3; 9 positions match TRBD1. The CDR3 bases are TGCAGCGTTGCCGGACAGGGGTTGCCTAGCACAGATACGCAGTATTTT. It is translated as CSVAGQGLPSTDTQYF.